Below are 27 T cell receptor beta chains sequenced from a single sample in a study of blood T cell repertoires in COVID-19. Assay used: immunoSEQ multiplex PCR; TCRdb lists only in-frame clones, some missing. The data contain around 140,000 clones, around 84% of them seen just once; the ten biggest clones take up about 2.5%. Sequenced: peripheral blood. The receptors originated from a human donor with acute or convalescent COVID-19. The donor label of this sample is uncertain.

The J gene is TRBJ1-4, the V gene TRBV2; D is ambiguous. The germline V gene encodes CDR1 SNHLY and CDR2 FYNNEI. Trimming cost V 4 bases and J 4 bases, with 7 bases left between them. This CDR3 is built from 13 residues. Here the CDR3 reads CASSGAVNEKLFF. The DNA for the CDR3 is TGTGCCAGCAGTGGTGCAGTTAATGAAAAACTGTTTTTT.

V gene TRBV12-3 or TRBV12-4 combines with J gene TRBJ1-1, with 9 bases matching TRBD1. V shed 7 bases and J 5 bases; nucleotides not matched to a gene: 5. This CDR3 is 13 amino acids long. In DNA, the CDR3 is TGTGCCAGCATTAGGACAGGGGATACTGAAGCTTTCTTT. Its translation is CASIRTGDTEAFF.

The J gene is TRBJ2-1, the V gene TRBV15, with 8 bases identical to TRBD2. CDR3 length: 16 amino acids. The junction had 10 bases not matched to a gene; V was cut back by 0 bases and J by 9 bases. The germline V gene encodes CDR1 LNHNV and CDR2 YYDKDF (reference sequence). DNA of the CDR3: TGTGCCACCAGCAGAGATCGGGAGGGCCCCCGGGGTGAGCAGTTCTTC. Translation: CATSRDREGPRGEQFF.

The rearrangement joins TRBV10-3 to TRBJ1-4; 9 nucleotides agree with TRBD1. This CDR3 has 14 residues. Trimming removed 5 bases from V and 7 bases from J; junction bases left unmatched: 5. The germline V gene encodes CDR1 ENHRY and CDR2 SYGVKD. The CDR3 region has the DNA TGTGCCATCAGTTCGCCGGGACAGGGTGAAAAACTGTTTTTT. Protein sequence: CAISSPGQGEKLFF.

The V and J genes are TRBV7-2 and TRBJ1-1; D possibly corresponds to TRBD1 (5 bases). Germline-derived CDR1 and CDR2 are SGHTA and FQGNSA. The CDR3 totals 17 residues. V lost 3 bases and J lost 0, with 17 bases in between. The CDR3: CASSFPRGQHMNTEAFF. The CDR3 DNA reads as TGTGCCAGCAGCTTCCCTAGGGGCCAACACATGAACACTGAAGCTTTCTTT.

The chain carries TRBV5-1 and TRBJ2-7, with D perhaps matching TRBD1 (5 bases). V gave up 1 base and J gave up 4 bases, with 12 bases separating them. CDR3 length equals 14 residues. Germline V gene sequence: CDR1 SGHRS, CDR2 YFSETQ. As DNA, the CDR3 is TGCGCCAGCAGCTTGAGCCAGGGTGGTTACGAGCAGTACTTC. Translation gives CASSLSQGGYEQYF.

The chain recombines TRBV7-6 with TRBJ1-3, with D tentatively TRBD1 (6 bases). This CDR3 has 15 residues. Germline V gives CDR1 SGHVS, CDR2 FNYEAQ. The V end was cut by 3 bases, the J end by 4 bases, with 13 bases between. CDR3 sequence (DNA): TGTGCCAGCAGCTTCCTCGGACAGTTCGGAAACACCATATATTTT. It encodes CASSFLGQFGNTIYF.

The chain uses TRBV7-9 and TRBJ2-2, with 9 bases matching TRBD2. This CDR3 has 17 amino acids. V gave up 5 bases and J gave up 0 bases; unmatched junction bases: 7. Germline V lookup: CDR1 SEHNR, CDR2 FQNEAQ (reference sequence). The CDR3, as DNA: TGTGCCAGCAGCCCCCACGCGGGGGGGACGAACACCGGGGAGCTGTTTTTT. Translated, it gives CASSPHAGGTNTGELFF. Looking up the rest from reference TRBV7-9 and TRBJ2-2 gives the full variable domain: DTGVSQNPRHKITKRGQNVTFRCDPISEHNRLYWYRQTLGQGPEFLTYFQNEAQLEKSRLLSDRFSAERPKGSFSTLEIQRTEQGDSAMYLCASSPHAGGTNTGELFFGEGSRLTVL.

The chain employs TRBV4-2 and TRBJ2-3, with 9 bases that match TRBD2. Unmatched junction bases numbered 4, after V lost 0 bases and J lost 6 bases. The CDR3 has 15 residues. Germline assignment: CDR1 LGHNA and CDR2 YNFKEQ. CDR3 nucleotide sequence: TGTGCCAGCAGCCAAGAGGGGCGGGAGGGGGATACGCAGTATTTT. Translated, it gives CASSQEGREGDTQYF.

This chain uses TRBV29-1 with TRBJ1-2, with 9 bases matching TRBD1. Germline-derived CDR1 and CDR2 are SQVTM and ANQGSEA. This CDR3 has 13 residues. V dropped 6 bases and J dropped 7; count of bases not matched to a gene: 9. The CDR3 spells CSVKQGARFGYTF. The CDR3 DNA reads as TGCAGCGTAAAACAGGGGGCGCGTTTTGGCTACACCTTC. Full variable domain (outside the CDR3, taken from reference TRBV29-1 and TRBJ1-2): SAVISQKPSRDICQRGTSLTIQCQVDSQVTMMFWYRQQPGQSLTLIATANQGSEATYESGFVIDKFPISRPNLTFSTLTVSNMSPEDSSIYLCSVKQGARFGYTFGSGTRLTVV.

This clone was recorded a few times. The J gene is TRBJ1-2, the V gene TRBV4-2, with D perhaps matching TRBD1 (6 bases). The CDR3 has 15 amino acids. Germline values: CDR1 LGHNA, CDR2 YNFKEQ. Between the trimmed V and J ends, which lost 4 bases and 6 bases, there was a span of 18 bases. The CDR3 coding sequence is TGTGCCAGCAGCCCAGCAGGGGCTATTGTCGATGGCTACACCTTC. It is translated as CASSPAGAIVDGYTF.

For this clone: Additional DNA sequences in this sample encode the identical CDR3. CDR3 bases: TGTGCCAGCACCGCGGCAGGAGGAACCCTCGAAAAACTGTTTTTT. Residues: CASTAAGGTLEKLFF. This chain uses TRBV6-5 with TRBJ1-4; the D is unclear. CDR1 and CDR2 (germline): MNHEY, SVGAGI. Trimming removed 7 bases from V and 8 bases from J, with 20 bases in between. This CDR3 region has 15 residues.

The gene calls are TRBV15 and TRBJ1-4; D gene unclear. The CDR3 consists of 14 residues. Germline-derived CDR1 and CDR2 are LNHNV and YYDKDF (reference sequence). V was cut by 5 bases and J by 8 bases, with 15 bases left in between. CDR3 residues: CATSGTVGAEKLFF. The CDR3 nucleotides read TGTGCCACCAGCGGTACCGTGGGAGCGGAAAAACTGTTTTTT.

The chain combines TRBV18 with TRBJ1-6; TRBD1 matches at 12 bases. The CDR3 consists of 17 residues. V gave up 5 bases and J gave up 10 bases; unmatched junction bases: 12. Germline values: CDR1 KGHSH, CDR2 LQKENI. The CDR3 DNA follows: TGTGCCAGCTCAGCGCATTCCGGGACAGGGGGCTGGTCACCCCTCCACTTT. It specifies CASSAHSGTGGWSPLHF.

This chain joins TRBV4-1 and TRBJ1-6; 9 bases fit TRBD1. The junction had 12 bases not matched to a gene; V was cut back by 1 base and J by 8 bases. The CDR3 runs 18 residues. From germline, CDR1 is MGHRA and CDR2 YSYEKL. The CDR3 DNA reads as TGCGCCAGCAGCCAAGTACCGACAGGGGGACATGTTCATTCACCCCTCCACTTT. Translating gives CASSQVPTGGHVHSPLHF.

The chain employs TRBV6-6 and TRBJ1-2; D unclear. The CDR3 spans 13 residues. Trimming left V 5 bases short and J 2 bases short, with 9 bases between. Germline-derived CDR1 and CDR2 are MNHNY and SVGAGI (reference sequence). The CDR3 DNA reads TGTGCCAGCAGTACCCCGGGGAACTATGGCTACACCTTC. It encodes CASSTPGNYGYTF.

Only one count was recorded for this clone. The CDR3 is CASSPGDRDNEKLFF. The DNA for the CDR3 is TGCGCCAGCAGCCCTGGGGACAGGGATAATGAAAAACTGTTTTTT. This chain joins TRBV4-3 and TRBJ1-4; 9 positions agree with TRBD1. Germline-derived CDR1 and CDR2 are LGHNA and YSLEER. The CDR3 has 15 residues. The ends lost 4 bases at V and 4 bases at J; junction bases unmatched: 4.

The CDR3 DNA reads as TGTGCCAGCAGACGACTAGCGGATCAAGAGACCCAGTACTTC. This translates into CASRRLADQETQYF. The chain combines TRBV7-9 with TRBJ2-5, with 9 bases lining up with TRBD2. V shed 6 bases and J 2 bases; nucleotides not matched to a gene: 4. The CDR3 length is 14 residues. Germline V gene lookup returns CDR1 SEHNR and CDR2 FQNEAQ (reference sequence).

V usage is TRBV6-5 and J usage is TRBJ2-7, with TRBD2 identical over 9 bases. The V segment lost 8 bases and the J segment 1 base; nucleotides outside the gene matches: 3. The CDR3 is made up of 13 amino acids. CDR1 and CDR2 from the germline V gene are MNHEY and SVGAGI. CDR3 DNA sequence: TGTGCCAGCTGGACTAGCGAATCCTACGAGCAGTACGTC. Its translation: CASWTSESYEQYV.

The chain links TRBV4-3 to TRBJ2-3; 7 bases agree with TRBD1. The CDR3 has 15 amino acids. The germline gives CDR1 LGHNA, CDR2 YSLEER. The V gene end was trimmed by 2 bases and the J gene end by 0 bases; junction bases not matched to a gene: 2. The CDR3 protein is CASSQTGASTDTQYF. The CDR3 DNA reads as TGCGCCAGCAGCCAAACAGGGGCGAGCACAGATACGCAGTATTTT.

CDR3 sequence (DNA): TGTGCCAGCTCACCTACTAGCGGGACCACCGGGGAGCTGTTTTTT. This translates into CASSPTSGTTGELFF. V and J are TRBV18 and TRBJ2-2; the match to TRBD2 covers 10 bases. This CDR3 comprises 15 residues. Per germline, CDR1 KGHSH and CDR2 LQKENI. The V gene end was trimmed by 3 bases and the J gene end by 4 bases; junction bases not matched to a gene: 2.

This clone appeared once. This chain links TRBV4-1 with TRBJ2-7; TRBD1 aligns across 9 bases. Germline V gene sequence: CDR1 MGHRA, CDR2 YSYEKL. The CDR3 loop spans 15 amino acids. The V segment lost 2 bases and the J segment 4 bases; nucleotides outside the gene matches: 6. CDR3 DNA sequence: TGCGCCAGCAGCCAACTGACAGGGGGTTCATACGAGCAGTACTTC. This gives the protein CASSQLTGGSYEQYF.

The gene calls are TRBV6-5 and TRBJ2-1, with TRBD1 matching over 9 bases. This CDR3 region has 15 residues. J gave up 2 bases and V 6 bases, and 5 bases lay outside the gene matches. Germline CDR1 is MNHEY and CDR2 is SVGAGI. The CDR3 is CASSPRDRAYNEQFF. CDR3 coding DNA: TGTGCCAGCAGCCCCCGGGACAGGGCCTACAATGAGCAGTTCTTC.

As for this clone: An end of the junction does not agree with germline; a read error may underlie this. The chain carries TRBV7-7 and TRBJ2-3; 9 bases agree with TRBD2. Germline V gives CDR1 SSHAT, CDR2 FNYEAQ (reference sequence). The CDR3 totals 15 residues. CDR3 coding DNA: TGTGCTAGCAGCCCTAGCGGGGTAAACACAGATACGCAGTATTTT. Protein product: CASSPSGVNTDTQYF.

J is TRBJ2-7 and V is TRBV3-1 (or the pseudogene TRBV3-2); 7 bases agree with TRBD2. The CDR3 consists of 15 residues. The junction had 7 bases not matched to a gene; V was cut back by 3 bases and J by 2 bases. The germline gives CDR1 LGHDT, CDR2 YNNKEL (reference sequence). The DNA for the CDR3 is TGTGCCAGCAGCCAGTGGGGGGGTAAGACCTACGAGCAGTACTTC. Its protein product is CASSQWGGKTYEQYF.

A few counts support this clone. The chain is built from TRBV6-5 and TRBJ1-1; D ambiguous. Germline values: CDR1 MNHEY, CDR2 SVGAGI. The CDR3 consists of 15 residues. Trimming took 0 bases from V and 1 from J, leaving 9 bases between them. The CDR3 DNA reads TGTGCCAGCAGTTACTCCACGGCAGGGAACACTGAAGCTTTCTTT. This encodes CASSYSTAGNTEAFF.

The CDR3 DNA follows: TGTGCCAGCAGCCAAGGACAGCCTAACAACTATGGCTACACCTTC. This sequence encodes CASSQGQPNNYGYTF. The rearrangement joins TRBV4-2 to TRBJ1-2, with D possibly TRBD1 on 5 matching bases. Germline lookup yields CDR1 LGHNA and CDR2 YNFKEQ. Trimming took 1 base from V and 2 from J, leaving 11 bases between them. The CDR3 consists of 15 residues.